This T cell receptor beta chain was sequenced during a study of T-cell reconstitution after alpha-beta-depleted transplantation in children. The germline CDR1 and CDR2 sequences are SGHTA and FQGNSA. The CDR3 spans 14 residues. The V and J ends lost 1 base and 13 bases respectively, with 17 bases between them. During its preparation, the TCRbeta library received unique molecular identifiers. From the PCR reads, TCRdb called clonotypes with MiXCR, one entry per CDR3 protein. The profile shows hundreds of thousands of distinct CDR3 sequences, 32% of them singletons. There are a few counts of this clonotype.

The material was PBMCs from the stem cell graft donor, obtained from the stem cell graft. The chain recombines TRBV7-2 with TRBJ2-1; tentatively, D is TRBD1 (5 bases). The receptor was derived from a human donor who donated a stem cell graft to a child with aplastic anemia. CDR3 nucleotide sequence: TGTGCCAGCAGCTTAGGGGTTGCCGGTACAGGTCAGTTCTTC. Protein product: CASSLGVAGTGQFF.